This TCR beta chain derives from a study of shared clonotypes between healthy human individuals. Overall study: The plates for each donor numbered three CD4 naive, three CD4 memory, two CD8 naive and one CD8 memory. General observations from the study: Rarefaction gave evidence that sorted-subset sequencing remained incomplete despite large depth.

The length of the CDR3 is 9 residues. The germline V gene has CDR1 ENHRY and CDR2 SYGVKD. V was shortened by 11 bases and J by 7 bases, with 6 bases between the two germline ends. About this clone itself: Its antigen is not known.

Each subset's genomic DNA was shared equally among a number of immunoSEQ plates. Profiling relied on immunoSEQ multiplex PCR, and the TCRdb table lists in-frame clones only, not all of them. The sample comprises 1.4 million or so clones, approximately 98.5% of which are singletons, and 0.36% rests with the top ten. Sequenced input: naive CD4+ T cells sorted from blood. The subset: CD45RA+ positively selected. The receptor was isolated from a man between 25 and 39 years old in good health. This chain links TRBV10-3 with TRBJ1-5; unclear D gene. In DNA, the CDR3 is TGTGCCGCCGGCCAGCCCCAGCATTTT. Translating it yields CAAGQPQHF.